This is a list of T cell receptor beta chains from one sample in a study of prognosis after radiotherapy for stage I lung cancer. TCRdb analysed the multiplex PCR reads with MiXCR anew, one entry per CDR3 protein. The profile covers 15,000 to 20,000 distinct CDR3 sequences, with 45% to 55% appearing a single time and approximately 32% taken by the ten largest. Sequences were derived from PBMCs, sampled before or after stereotactic body radiation therapy (not recorded which). The receptor source for this set is a donor over 45 with non-small cell lung cancer. CDR3s include the opening cysteine and the closing phenylalanine or tryptophan. The D gene is left open where the match is weak. The size field is filled for only some rows; it gives once, few, many or a size class.

j_call clone_size d_call v_call cdr3_nt cdr3_aa
TRBJ2-7 NA NA TRBV6-7 TGTGCCAGCAGTTATTGTAGACGTTACGAGCAGTACTTC CASSYCRRYEQYF
TRBJ1-4 many TRBD1 TRBV19 TGTGCCACAAAGACAGGGATTAATGAAAAACTGTTTTTT CATKTGINEKLFF
TRBJ2-6 NA NA TRBV30 TGTGCCTGGAGGAGGGGTCGCGGGGCCTCTGGGGCCAACGTCCTGACTTTC CAWRRGRGASGANVLTF
TRBJ2-3 NA TRBD2 TRBV19 TGTGCCAGTAGTCTAATAGCGGGAGCCACAGATACGCAGTATTTT CASSLIAGATDTQYF
TRBJ1-1 many NA TRBV6-5 TGTGCCAGCAGTTCCCGGGGGGGGTACACTGAAGCTTTCTTT CASSSRGGYTEAFF
TRBJ2-1 NA NA TRBV6-5 TGTGCCAGCAGCTACCTAGCCAACCCGGGCAATGAGCAGTTCTTC CASSYLANPGNEQFF
TRBJ2-1 NA NA TRBV11-2 TGTGCCAGCAGTCACCTCCGTCGCATGGCCGACAACGAGCAGTTCTTC CASSHLRRMADNEQFF
TRBJ2-7 NA NA TRBV30 TGTGCCCGGAGTGTAAGTCATTCCTACGAGCAGTACTTC CARSVSHSYEQYF
TRBJ2-2 NA NA TRBV7-3 TGTGCCAGCAGCTTCAGACCCGGCACCGGGGAGATGTTTTTT CASSFRPGTGEMFF
TRBJ1-5 medium-sized NA TRBV6-1 TGTGCCAGCAGCCTCGGAGGTGAGGGCAATCAGCCCCAGCATTTT CASSLGGEGNQPQHF
TRBJ2-3 many NA TRBV27 TGTGCCAGCAGTTTCTGGCGGAGCCTCTCCACAGATACGCAGTATTTT CASSFWRSLSTDTQYF
TRBJ2-1 NA TRBD1 TRBV19 TGTGCCAGTAGTAAGACAGGGCTAAAGCAGTTCTTC CASSKTGLKQFF
TRBJ2-6 many TRBD2 TRBV15 TGTGCCACCAGCAGAGATAGCGGGGCTGGGGCCAACGTCCTGACTTTC CATSRDSGAGANVLTF
TRBJ2-7 many TRBD2 TRBV30 TGTGCCTGGAGTTCTAGCGGGAGTGGTTCCTACGAGCAGTACTTC CAWSSSGSGSYEQYF
TRBJ2-1 many NA TRBV27 TGTGCCAGCAGCCCTCACGATGGAGCAGAGCAGTCCTTC CASSPHDGAEQSF
TRBJ1-3 many NA TRBV15 TGTGCCACCAGCAGAGGGGCTACTGGAAACACCATATATTTT CATSRGATGNTIYF
TRBJ2-2 NA TRBD2 TRBV24-1 TGTGCCACCGGGAGGGGCTTCAACACCGGGGAGCTGTTTTTT CATGRGFNTGELFF
TRBJ1-6 many NA TRBV28 TGTGCCAGCAGTCCCTCCAGGGGCCTAGGCTCCTATAATTCACCCCTCCACTTT CASSPSRGLGSYNSPLHF
TRBJ2-2 NA NA TRBV27 TGTGCCAGCAGTTTTAGAGGAGGGGTTAACACCGGGGAGCTGTTTTTT CASSFRGGVNTGELFF
TRBJ2-5 many NA TRBV6-2/TRBV6-3 TGTGCCAGCAGTTACTCTGGCAGCTTAGGGGAGACCCAGTACTTC CASSYSGSLGETQYF
TRBJ2-2 many TRBD2 TRBV5-6 TGTGCCAGCAGCAACCCTAGCGGGAGCACCGGGGAGCTGTTTTTT CASSNPSGSTGELFF
TRBJ2-6 once TRBD2 TRBV19 TGTGCCAGTAGTATGGGGAGCGGGATAGGTGGGTTCAACGTCCTGACTTTC CASSMGSGIGGFNVLTF
TRBJ2-1 NA NA TRBV11-2 TGTGCCAGCAACGCCGGGCGCAGAGCGGTCTTC CASNAGRRAVF
TRBJ2-5 many NA TRBV12-5 TGTGCTAGTGGTTCCTGGACCGTAGGGGAGACCCAGTACTTC CASGSWTVGETQYF
TRBJ1-2 many NA TRBV28 TGTGCCAGCAGTACGGACTATGGCTACACCTTC CASSTDYGYTF
TRBJ2-3 many NA TRBV20-1 TGCAGTGCCCTCCATCCGGCAGGGGGCACAGATACGCAGTATTTT CSALHPAGGTDTQYF
TRBJ1-2 many NA TRBV20-1 TGCAGTGCTAGAGTCCCCAGGATTGAAGGCTACACCTTC CSARVPRIEGYTF
TRBJ2-7 NA NA TRBV6-5 TGTGCCAGCAGTTACTCATGGGAAAGGTCTTCCTACGAGCAGTACTTC CASSYSWERSSYEQYF
TRBJ1-1 many NA TRBV5-1 TGCGCCAGCAGCTTGGGTTCAGGGTTGGCTGAAGCTTTCTTT CASSLGSGLAEAFF
TRBJ2-7 many TRBD2 TRBV6-1 TGTGCCAGCAGGACGGGACTAGCGGGAGGAACCTACGAGCAGTACTTC CASRTGLAGGTYEQYF
TRBJ1-3 NA NA TRBV12-3/TRBV12-4 TGTGCCAGCAGTTTAAGGCTGGGCAGGAACACCATATATTTT CASSLRLGRNTIYF
TRBJ1-1 many TRBD1 TRBV18 TGTGCCAGCTCACCAGGGCAGGGGGCCATTGAAGCTTTCTTT CASSPGQGAIEAFF
TRBJ2-5 many NA TRBV11-3 TGTGCCAGCAGCTTAGATAGTGGGGGACAAGAGACCCAGTACTTC CASSLDSGGQETQYF
TRBJ2-5 many NA TRBV29-1 TGCAGCGTTGTTAGGGGAGAGACCCAGTACTTC CSVVRGETQYF
TRBJ1-1 many NA TRBV5-1 TGCGCCAGCAGCCCTCGAGGGGTGAACACTGAAGCTTTCTTT CASSPRGVNTEAFF
TRBJ1-1 NA TRBD1 TRBV7-8 TGTGCCAACAGCCCAGACAGGGCTTGTACTGAAGCTTTCTTT CANSPDRACTEAFF
TRBJ2-7 NA NA TRBV12-3/TRBV12-4 TGTGCCAGCAGACGGGACATCAAGCAGTACTTC CASRRDIKQYF
TRBJ2-1 NA NA TRBV11-3 TGTGCCAGCAGCTTAGATGCGGTAAGTGGGGAGGTCCCCTACAATGAGCAGTTCTTC CASSLDAVSGEVPYNEQFF
TRBJ2-1 many TRBD2 TRBV30 TGTGCCTGGAGTGCGGGACTAGCGGGAGGCAATGAGCAGTTCTTC CAWSAGLAGGNEQFF
TRBJ1-2 many NA TRBV6-1 TGTGCCAGCAATATGATGGATCACTATGGCTACACCTTC CASNMMDHYGYTF
TRBJ1-1 many TRBD1 TRBV5-1 TGCGCCAGCAGTTTCGCGACAGGGGTCACTGAAGCTTTCTTT CASSFATGVTEAFF
TRBJ2-7 many TRBD2 TRBV29-1 TGCAGCGTCAACCTGCCTGGGACTAGCCTCTACGAGCAGTACTTC CSVNLPGTSLYEQYF
TRBJ2-2 NA NA TRBV30 TGTGCCTGGAGTGCCATCTGGGTCACCGGGGAGCTGTTTTTT CAWSAIWVTGELFF
TRBJ1-2 medium-sized TRBD1 TRBV27 TGTGCCAGCAGCCGGGACAGGGATTATGGCTACACCTTC CASSRDRDYGYTF
TRBJ2-2 NA TRBD1 TRBV9 TGTGCCAGCAGCGTAGGGTTCAGGGGGCCTAACACCGGGGAGCTGTTTTTT CASSVGFRGPNTGELFF
TRBJ1-1 many NA TRBV5-1 TGCGCCAGCAGCTTGGTGGACAGCAAGAACACTGAAGCTTTCTTT CASSLVDSKNTEAFF
TRBJ1-5 NA NA TRBV28 TGTGCCAGCAGTTTCATGGTGGTTTTCGTTCAGCCCCAGCATTTT CASSFMVVFVQPQHF
TRBJ1-2 medium-sized TRBD1 TRBV6-1 TGTGCCAGCAGTCCGACAGGGGATCCCCGCGGCTACACCTTC CASSPTGDPRGYTF
TRBJ2-7 many TRBD1 TRBV2 TGTGCCAGCAGCCGGGACAGGTACGAGCAGTACTTC CASSRDRYEQYF
TRBJ2-1 once NA TRBV6-9 TGTGCCAGCAGTTCTGGATTCCGGGACACATTGGGGAGCTCCTACAATGAGCAGTTCTTC CASSSGFRDTLGSSYNEQFF